The 20 T cell receptor beta chains reported below all come from one sample, sequenced in a study of blood T cell repertoires in COVID-19. The table came from immunoSEQ multiplex PCR; TCRdb's copy has only in-frame clones and leaves some out. The sample carries 350,000 to 400,000 clones, around 87% recorded once. Sequenced: PBMCs or T cells enriched from blood (not recorded which). These receptors were collected from a man younger than 35 who had recovered from COVID-19.

On this clone: Different DNA sequences within this sample yield the same CDR3. The CDR3 region is CASSQDRAQPQHF. The CDR3 nucleotides read TGTGCCAGCAGCCAAGATCGCGCCCAGCCCCAGCATTTT. This chain uses TRBV3-1 (or the pseudogene TRBV3-2) with TRBJ1-5; D is ambiguous. The CDR3 totals 13 residues. Trimming took 0 bases from V and 7 from J, leaving 7 bases between them. Germline loops: CDR1 LGHDT, CDR2 YNNKEL (reference sequence).

This clone has only one observation. The CDR3 loop reads CASSLASGRFGETQYF. The DNA of the CDR3 is TGTGCCAGCAGCTTAGCTAGCGGGAGGTTTGGAGAGACCCAGTACTTC. The chain uses TRBV7-9 and TRBJ2-5, with TRBD2 identical over 10 bases. This CDR3 has 16 amino acids. Trimming cost V 0 bases and J 4 bases; bases outside gene matches: 5. The germline V gene has CDR1 SEHNR and CDR2 FQNEAQ (reference sequence). Full variable domain (missing parts from reference TRBV7-9 and TRBJ2-5): DTGVSQNPRHKITKRGQNVTFRCDPISEHNRLYWYRQTLGQGPEFLTYFQNEAQLEKSRLLSDRFSAERPKGSFSTLEIQRTEQGDSAMYLCASSLASGRFGETQYFGPGTRLLVL.

V is TRBV14 and J is TRBJ2-1, with a tentative D call TRBD2 (5 bases). V shed 4 bases and J shed 1 base, with 11 bases lying between them. The germline V gene has CDR1 SGHDN and CDR2 FVKESK. The CDR3 covers 15 residues. The CDR3 sequence is CASSPRDRSYNEQFF. The CDR3, as DNA: TGTGCCAGCAGCCCACGGGATAGGTCCTACAATGAGCAGTTCTTC.

The chain has TRBV6-4 and TRBJ1-3; a possible D gene is TRBD1 (6 bases). V lost 0 bases, J lost 0 bases, and 33 bases lay in between. The CDR3 sequence is 24 residues long. CDR1 MRHNA and CDR2 SNTAGT come from the germline V gene. The CDR3 is CASSDSKEQGRSLSIFLSGNTIYF. The CDR3 coding sequence is TGTGCCAGCAGTGACTCGAAGGAACAGGGTCGTAGTCTGTCTATCTTCCTCTCTGGAAACACCATATATTTT.

In its sample, this clone was seen a few times. The rearrangement joins TRBV2 to TRBJ1-4; 9 positions match TRBD1. V lost 6 bases and J lost 7; bases outside the gene matches: 9. This CDR3 has 15 residues. In germline, CDR1 is SNHLY, CDR2 FYNNEI. The CDR3 bases are TGTGCCAGCAGGACCCCACCGGGACAGGGTGAAAAACTGTTTTTT. Residues: CASRTPPGQGEKLFF. The full variable domain, rest sourced from reference TRBV2 and TRBJ1-4, is EPEVTQTPSHQVTQMGQEVILRCVPISNHLYFYWYRQILGQKVEFLVSFYNNEISEKSEIFDDQFSVERPDGSNFTLKIRSTKLEDSAMYFCASRTPPGQGEKLFFGSGTQLSVL.

The sample holds one count of this clone. This chain joins TRBV2 and TRBJ1-1; no clear D gene. This CDR3 has 14 residues. Germline CDR1 is SNHLY and CDR2 is FYNNEI. V gave up 3 bases and J gave up 6 bases, with 14 bases separating them. CDR3 nucleotides: TGTGCCAGCAGTGAGGAACGAGGGAGAGCTGAAGCTTTCTTT. Protein product: CASSEERGRAEAFF. The full variable domain, with the rest looked up from reference TRBV2 and TRBJ1-1, is EPEVTQTPSHQVTQMGQEVILRCVPISNHLYFYWYRQILGQKVEFLVSFYNNEISEKSEIFDDQFSVERPDGSNFTLKIRSTKLEDSAMYFCASSEERGRAEAFFGQGTRLTVV.

The V gene is TRBV27, the J gene TRBJ1-2, with 7 nucleotides matching TRBD1. The CDR3 loop spans 13 amino acids. Germline V gene sequence: CDR1 MNHEY, CDR2 SMNVEV (reference sequence). J lost 3 bases, V lost 8 bases, and 6 bases had no gene match. For the CDR3, the DNA is TGTGCCAGCGGGAGACAGGGTGACTATGGCTACACCTTC. It translates to CASGRQGDYGYTF.

The rearrangement joins TRBV6-2 or TRBV6-3 to TRBJ2-3; TRBD1 matches at 7 bases. The CDR3 is made up of 19 amino acids. Germline V gene lookup returns CDR1 MNHEY and CDR2 SVGEGT. Losses at the gene ends were 1 base for V and 3 bases for J; bases not matched to a gene: 16. DNA for the CDR3: TGTGCCAGCAGTTACTTCCGGTCTCCGGGGACAGACTATACAGATACGCAGTATTTT. Residues: CASSYFRSPGTDYTDTQYF.

The gene calls are TRBV14 and TRBJ1-1; D is unresolved. The germline V gene has CDR1 SGHDN and CDR2 FVKESK. The V gene lost 6 bases and the J gene lost 0 bases, with 8 bases spanning the gap. This CDR3 has 13 amino acids. The CDR3 spells CASSSGLNTEAFF. CDR3 coding DNA: TGTGCCAGCAGTTCGGGTTTGAACACTGAAGCTTTCTTT. Together with reference TRBV14 and TRBJ1-1, the CDR3 gives the full variable domain: EAGVTQFPSHSVIEKGQTVTLRCDPISGHDNLYWYRRVMGKEIKFLLHFVKESKQDESGMPNNRFLAERTGGTYSTLKVQPAELEDSGVYFCASSSGLNTEAFFGQGTRLTVV.

This chain connects TRBV2 to TRBJ1-2, with TRBD1 matching 8 bases. V trimming: 4 bases; J trimming: 2 bases; junction bases outside the gene matches: 6. Germline loops: CDR1 SNHLY, CDR2 FYNNEI. There are 15 residues in the CDR3. CDR3 sequence (DNA): TGTGCCAGCAGTGTGTCGGGACAGGCAAACTATGGCTACACCTTC. This gives the protein CASSVSGQANYGYTF.

V and J are TRBV29-1 and TRBJ2-7, with 8 bases fitting TRBD1. V lost 6 bases to trimming and J lost 0 bases; unmatched junction nucleotides: 7. The CDR3 sequence is 14 residues long. The germline gives CDR1 SQVTM, CDR2 ANQGSEA. The CDR3 spells CSVMTGVSSYEQYF. The CDR3 DNA is TGCAGCGTGATGACAGGGGTAAGCTCCTACGAGCAGTACTTC.

The rearrangement links TRBV7-9 to TRBJ2-2; TRBD1 matches 8 bases. Germline CDR1 and CDR2: SEHNR and FQNEAQ (reference sequence). This CDR3 has 15 amino acids. V shed 5 bases and J 6 bases; nucleotides not matched to a gene: 8. The CDR3 DNA follows: TGTGCCAGCAGCCACACAGGGGGTTTGTCCGGGGAGCTGTTTTTT. Its translation: CASSHTGGLSGELFF.

The rearrangement joins TRBV2 to TRBJ1-6; D might be TRBD1 (6 bases). Trimming took off 8 bases at V and 10 bases at J, with 15 bases between the two ends. Germline-derived CDR1 and CDR2 are SNHLY and FYNNEI. This CDR3 region has 13 residues. This CDR3 reads CASSTGNGSPLHF. The CDR3 DNA reads as TGTGCCAGCTCCACAGGGAACGGGTCACCCCTCCACTTT.

The rearrangement joins TRBV19 to TRBJ2-7; 8 bases fit TRBD1. The germline V gene encodes CDR1 LNHDA and CDR2 SQIVND (reference sequence). Trimming at V came to 9 bases and at J to 9 bases, leaving 13 bases not matched to a gene. This CDR3 comprises 13 residues. CDR3 in amino acids: CARDRDRCKVQYF. CDR3 nucleotide sequence: TGTGCCAGGGACCGGGACAGGTGTAAGGTGCAGTACTTC.

The chain employs TRBV7-9 and TRBJ1-5, with 7 bases lining up with TRBD1. CDR3 length equals 14 residues. CDR1 is SEHNR and CDR2 is FQNEAQ in the germline V gene (reference sequence). J lost 3 bases, V lost 4 bases, and 3 bases had no gene match. The CDR3 region is CASSWGTDNQPQHF. DNA for the CDR3: TGTGCCAGCAGCTGGGGGACAGACAATCAGCCCCAGCATTTT. The complete variable domain, with remaining parts taken from reference TRBV7-9 and TRBJ1-5, reads DTGVSQNPRHKITKRGQNVTFRCDPISEHNRLYWYRQTLGQGPEFLTYFQNEAQLEKSRLLSDRFSAERPKGSFSTLEIQRTEQGDSAMYLCASSWGTDNQPQHFGDGTRLSIL.

The chain is built from TRBV19 and TRBJ2-7; the D is unclear. This CDR3 contains 14 residues. Germline V gene sequence: CDR1 LNHDA, CDR2 SQIVND (reference sequence). V shed 4 bases and J shed 2 bases, with 12 bases lying between them. CDR3 protein: CASSTSNTPYEQYF. The CDR3 DNA follows: TGTGCCAGTAGTACGAGTAATACCCCCTACGAGCAGTACTTC.

The chain joins TRBV11-1 to TRBJ2-7, with TRBD2 matching over 7 bases. There are 16 residues in the CDR3. Germline CDR1 is SGHAT and CDR2 is FQDESV (reference sequence). V was clipped by 7 bases and J by 0 bases; unmatched bases: 12. The CDR3 loop reads CASTGEASGSSYEQYF. In nucleotides, the CDR3 is TGTGCCAGCACCGGGGAGGCTAGCGGTTCCTCCTACGAGCAGTACTTC. The full variable domain, its missing parts supplied by reference TRBV11-1 and TRBJ2-7, is EAEVAQSPRYKITEKSQAVAFWCDPISGHATLYWYRQILGQGPELLVQFQDESVVDDSQLPKDRFSAERLKGVDSTLKIQPAELGDSAMYLCASTGEASGSSYEQYFGPGTRLTVT.

The chain employs TRBV4-1 and TRBJ1-5; the D is unclear. Deletions cut 0 bases from V and 7 bases from J, with 10 bases between. Germline V gene lookup returns CDR1 MGHRA and CDR2 YSYEKL. CDR3 length equals 14 residues. CDR3 sequence: CASSQDRAPQPQHF. The DNA for the CDR3 is TGCGCCAGCAGCCAAGATCGAGCACCCCAGCCCCAGCATTTT.

This rearrangement joins TRBV2 to TRBJ2-5; 11 bases are a match to TRBD2. The CDR3 covers 17 residues. With 4 bases clipped from V and 2 bases from J, the junction kept 9 bases outside the gene matches. Germline assignment: CDR1 SNHLY and CDR2 FYNNEI. DNA of the CDR3: TGTGCCAGCAGTGTGATTTCGGGACTAGCGGTGCAAGAGACCCAGTACTTC. It is translated as CASSVISGLAVQETQYF. Combining the CDR3 with reference TRBV2 and TRBJ2-5 gives the whole variable domain EPEVTQTPSHQVTQMGQEVILRCVPISNHLYFYWYRQILGQKVEFLVSFYNNEISEKSEIFDDQFSVERPDGSNFTLKIRSTKLEDSAMYFCASSVISGLAVQETQYFGPGTRLLVL.

This clone was detected only once. The V call is TRBV16, the J call TRBJ2-2; the D gene is possibly TRBD1 (5 bases). Trimming pared 4 bases from V and 4 bases from J, leaving 13 bases between. The CDR3 has 15 residues. Germline loops: CDR1 KGHSY, CDR2 FQNENV. CDR3 coding DNA: TGTGCCAGCAGCCCCCAGGTGGGGCGCACCGGGGAGCTGTTTTTT. It translates to CASSPQVGRTGELFF.